This T cell receptor beta chain was documented in a study of blood T cell repertoires in COVID-19. Study information: The study drew acute and convalescent COVID-19 samples from the United States, Italy and Spain.

Per the study methods: Estimation of nucleated cell counts was performed using reference gene primer amplification. Libraries were prepared by immunoSEQ multiplex PCR; TCRdb keeps only in-frame clonotypes and omits some of them. Clone size and V and J calls were adopted from that table, with D and trimming inferred from the DNA. This table holds roughly 170,000 clones, about four fifths found once. Looked up from germline, CDR1 is SGHAT and CDR2 is FQNNGV. The CDR3 is 16 residues long. V lost 5 bases to trimming and J lost 5 bases; unmatched junction nucleotides: 11. This clonotype was sampled from a woman aged 60-75 years with COVID-19, enrolled during active disease. Sequences were obtained from peripheral blood. The V call is TRBV11-2, the J call TRBJ2-7; 11 nucleotides match TRBD1. CDR3 sequence: CASSPSPGQGVHEQYV. The CDR3 nucleotides read TGTGCCAGCAGCCCCTCCCCGGGACAGGGGGTCCACGAGCAGTACGTC.